This T cell receptor (beta chain) was observed in a study of blood T cell repertoires in COVID-19. The assay was immunoSEQ multiplex PCR, and TCRdb's table has in-frame clones only and misses some. The repertoire holds approximately 280,000 clones, with about 86% as singletons. Looked up from germline, CDR1 is SEHNR and CDR2 is FQNEAQ (reference sequence). The CDR3 has 15 amino acids. V lost 3 bases, J lost 1 base, and 12 bases lay in between. The rearrangement links TRBV7-9 to TRBJ2-5; TRBD2 is a possible D gene (7 bases). The sample comprised peripheral blood. The sequence derives from a woman aged 25 to 39 who had recovered from COVID-19. CDR3 sequence reads: CASSFGGARQETQYF. The CDR3, as DNA: TGTGCCAGCAGCTTTGGGGGGGCCCGCCAAGAGACCCAGTACTTC.